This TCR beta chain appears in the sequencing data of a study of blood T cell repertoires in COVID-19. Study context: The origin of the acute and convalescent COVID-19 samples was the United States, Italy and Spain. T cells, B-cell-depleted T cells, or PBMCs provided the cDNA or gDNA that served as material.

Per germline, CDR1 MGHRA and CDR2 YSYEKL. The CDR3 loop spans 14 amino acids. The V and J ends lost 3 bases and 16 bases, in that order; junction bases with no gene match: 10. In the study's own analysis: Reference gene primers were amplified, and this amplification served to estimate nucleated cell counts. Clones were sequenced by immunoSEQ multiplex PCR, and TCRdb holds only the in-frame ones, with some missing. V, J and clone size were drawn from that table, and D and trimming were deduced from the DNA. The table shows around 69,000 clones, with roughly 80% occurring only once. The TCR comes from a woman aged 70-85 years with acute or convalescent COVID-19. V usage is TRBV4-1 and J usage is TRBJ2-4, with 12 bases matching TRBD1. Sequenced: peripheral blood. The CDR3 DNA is TGCGCCAGCAGCCATCCGGGACAGGGGGCCAAGCGTTACTTC. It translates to CASSHPGQGAKRYF.